The present entry profiles one T cell receptor beta chain with its context. This entry belongs to a study of blood T cell repertoires in COVID-19. Cohort 3 recovered donors had two negative PCRs, clearance, or symptom resolution. Under the authors' procedure: Reference gene primer amplification gave estimated nucleated cell counts. Assay used: immunoSEQ multiplex PCR; TCRdb lists only in-frame clones, some missing. V and J calls and clone size are given by that table; D and trimming were obtained from the DNA. Here the sample spans 500,000 or so clones, 87% being singletons. The germline gives CDR1 MNHEY, CDR2 SMNVEV (reference sequence). The CDR3 contains 16 residues. The V and J ends lost 2 bases and 2 bases respectively, with 15 bases between them.

The TCR sequence derives from a woman younger than 35 who had recovered from COVID-19. The specimen sequenced was PBMCs or T cells enriched from blood (not recorded which). The chain combines TRBV27 with TRBJ2-5; tentative D call: TRBD2 (7 bases). The CDR3 nucleotides are TGTGCCAGCAGTTTAAACGGGGAGGGGGGACAAGAGACCCAGTACTTC. The encoded protein is CASSLNGEGGQETQYF.